This entry is about one T cell receptor beta chain. Its specificity is unknown. These data are taken from a study of CD8 T cells in ankylosing spondylitis. General study findings and limits: It appeared that ankylosing spondylitis blood was characterized by a TCR beta motif of about 8 highly homologous variants.

This CDR3 has 14 amino acids. Germline V gene data show CDR1 as SGHTA and CDR2 as FQGTGA. V lost 5 bases, J lost 5 bases, and 14 bases lay in between. TCRdb itself ran the 5' RACE reads through MiXCR, one entry per CDR3 protein. The profile shows roughly 440,000 distinct CDR3 sequences, roughly 17% of them singletons. Sequencing was carried out using blood, either unsorted or a sorted T cell fraction (not recorded which). V and J are TRBV7-3 and TRBJ2-3; D is undetermined. The source is a male donor with ankylosing spondylitis. The CDR3 bases are TGTGCCAGCAGCACCGCCGGGCTCTTAGATACGCAGTATTTT. This translates into CASSTAGLLDTQYF.